The 17 T cell receptor beta chains in this list originate from one sample, sequenced in a study of blood T cells in healthy people across ages. Together with a sample-barcoded 5' primer, a J-beta primer mix was included in a second PCR lasting about 7 to 11 cycles. TCRdb called the 5' RACE reads again in MiXCR, with one record for every CDR3 protein. The data contain approximately 1,100,000 distinct CDR3 sequences, 35% to 55% of them singletons. Sequencing was carried out using blood. All receptors derive from a woman aged 55-70 years in good health.

The chain's CDR3 is CASSWWNLPGLDASEQYF. CDR3 in DNA: TGTGCCAGCAGCTGGTGGAATCTACCGGGACTAGATGCCTCCGAGCAGTACTTC. This sequence joins TRBV7-9 and TRBJ2-7; 8 bases fit TRBD2. Germline lookup yields CDR1 SEHNR and CDR2 FQNEAQ (reference sequence). The CDR3 length is 18 residues. V lost 4 bases and J lost 6; bases outside the gene matches: 20.

In this sample, this clonotype turned up once. At one boundary the junction diverges from the germline segment, which might be a read error. This sequence joins TRBV5-1 and TRBJ1-2; TRBD1 matches at 8 bases. The CDR3 extends over 14 amino acids. Germline V CDR1 and CDR2: SGHRS, YFSETQ. The CDR3 here is CASSLERTGSGHTF. DNA for the CDR3: TGCGCCAGCAGCTTGGAGCGGACAGGGTCTGGCCACACCTTC.

V usage is TRBV5-5 and J usage is TRBJ1-3; a weak D match, TRBD1 (5 bases). Germline-derived CDR1 and CDR2 are SGHKS and YYEKEE (reference sequence). CDR3 length equals 14 residues. Trimming shortened V by 7 bases and J by 2 bases, and 13 bases separated the two germline ends. The CDR3 region has the DNA TGTGCCAGCGAAGACCCGACAGCTGGAAACACCATATATTTT. Translation: CASEDPTAGNTIYF.

This clonotype came up a few times. The chain carries TRBV29-1 and TRBJ2-1; 8 positions agree with TRBD1. The CDR3 is 11 amino acids. The germline gives CDR1 SQVTM, CDR2 ANQGSEA. This CDR3 reads CSYAGTGEQFF. DNA for the CDR3: TGCAGTTACGCCGGGACAGGTGAGCAGTTCTTC.

The chain is built from TRBV19 and TRBJ2-7, with D maybe TRBD2 (6 bases). The CDR3 totals 16 residues. V was shortened by 5 bases and J by 1 base, with 18 bases between the two germline ends. Germline V gene lookup returns CDR1 LNHDA and CDR2 SQIVND (reference sequence). The CDR3 nucleotides are TGTGCCAGTAGTGATCTCGGGGGACCCAAATCCTACGAGCAGTACTTC. Translated, it gives CASSDLGGPKSYEQYF.

This clonotype was seen just once. This sequence joins TRBV9 and TRBJ1-1; D possibly corresponds to TRBD1 (5 bases). This CDR3 is 15 amino acids long. Trimming stripped 3 bases from V and 0 bases from J, with 12 bases between. Looked up from germline, CDR1 is SGDLS and CDR2 is YYNGEE. CDR3 nucleotide sequence: TGTGCCAGCAGCGCCCAGGGAACGATGAACACTGAAGCTTTCTTT. The encoded protein is CASSAQGTMNTEAFF.

V usage is TRBV29-1 and J usage is TRBJ2-3, with a weak D call TRBD1 (5 bases). The CDR3 spans 13 residues. The V and J ends lost 4 bases and 3 bases respectively, with 11 bases between them. The germline V gene encodes CDR1 SQVTM and CDR2 ANQGSEA. The chain's CDR3 is CSVVWGMTDTQYF. The CDR3 DNA reads as TGCAGCGTTGTGTGGGGCATGACAGATACGCAGTATTTT.

This chain links TRBV7-9 with TRBJ1-5; D is unresolved. In germline, CDR1 is SEHNR, CDR2 FQNEAQ (reference sequence). V was trimmed by 1 base and J by 6 bases, leaving 7 bases between them. CDR3 length: 13 residues. CDR3 DNA sequence: TGTGCCAGCAGCTTAGAGAATAGTCAGCCCCAGCATTTT. It specifies CASSLENSQPQHF.

The table lists this clonotype with a few counts. Here the CDR3 reads CAITGPGSYEQYF. The CDR3 coding sequence is TGTGCCATCACCGGCCCGGGATCCTACGAGCAGTACTTC. The chain recombines TRBV10-3 with TRBJ2-7; possible D gene TRBD2, 5 bases. CDR1 and CDR2 (germline): ENHRY, SYGVKD. Trimming cost V 7 bases and J 1 base, with 11 bases left between them. The CDR3 length is 13 residues.

As DNA, the CDR3 is TGTGCCAGTACCCCTAGCGGGTTCTCCTACGAGCAGTACTTC. Translated, it gives CASTPSGFSYEQYF. The chain couples TRBV19 to TRBJ2-7, with TRBD2 matching 8 bases. The CDR3 is made up of 14 amino acids. Germline V CDR1 and CDR2: LNHDA, SQIVND (reference sequence). With 7 bases clipped from V and 0 bases from J, the junction kept 5 bases outside the gene matches.

The chain combines TRBV5-1 with TRBJ2-1; possible D gene TRBD2, 7 bases. The CDR3 is made up of 19 amino acids. Trimming removed 1 base at V and 6 bases at J, with 26 bases between. Germline V gives CDR1 SGHRS, CDR2 YFSETQ. The chain's CDR3 is CASSLTRGPLGGGGNEQFF. The DNA for the CDR3 is TGCGCCAGCAGCTTGACCCGGGGACCTCTGGGAGGGGGGGGCAATGAGCAGTTCTTC.

V and J are TRBV9 and TRBJ2-4, with D maybe TRBD2 (5 bases). This CDR3 is built from 14 residues. The germline V and J ends were trimmed by 4 bases and 0 bases, with 8 bases remaining between them. Per the germline V gene, CDR1 is SGDLS and CDR2 is YYNGEE. CDR3 bases: TGTGCCAGCAGCACCGGACTAGCCAAAAACATTCAGTACTTC. Protein: CASSTGLAKNIQYF.

In this sample, this clonotype turned up once. This chain connects TRBV2 to TRBJ2-2, with 9 positions matching TRBD2. Trimming took 4 bases from V and 2 from J; bases not matched to a gene: 8. Germline assignment: CDR1 SNHLY and CDR2 FYNNEI. The CDR3 runs 17 residues. The CDR3 region is CASSVGLAGLNTGELFF. CDR3 DNA: TGTGCCAGCAGTGTAGGGCTAGCGGGGTTAAACACCGGGGAGCTGTTTTTT.

V and J are TRBV10-3 and TRBJ2-1; D uncertain. CDR1 is ENHRY and CDR2 is SYGVKD in the germline V gene. V was shortened by 0 bases and J by 6 bases, with 6 bases between the two germline ends. The CDR3 has 13 amino acids. The CDR3 DNA follows: TGTGCCATCAGTGAGTCGGTGGGCAATGAGCAGTTCTTC. It translates to CAISESVGNEQFF.

This clonotype occurred a few times. The chain links TRBV6-1 to TRBJ2-4, with D perhaps TRBD2 (7 bases). Looked up from germline, CDR1 is MNHNS and CDR2 is SASEGT. Trimming removed 4 bases from V and 9 bases from J, with 19 bases in between. The CDR3 is 15 residues long. The CDR3 coding sequence is TGTGCCAGCAGTGTAAATAGGGGGGGAGGGGGCATTCAGTACTTC. Encoded protein: CASSVNRGGGGIQYF.

The chain couples TRBV6-4 to TRBJ1-2; no reliable D call. Germline V gene sequence: CDR1 MRHNA, CDR2 SNTAGT. V was clipped by 6 bases and J by 4 bases, with 18 bases between them. The CDR3 has 15 residues. The CDR3 coding sequence is TGTGCCAGCAGACACACGAACCTTGACACCTATGGCTACACCTTC. Translation: CASRHTNLDTYGYTF.

This clonotype has just a few counts. This chain links TRBV29-1 with TRBJ1-2, with a tentative D call TRBD1 (5 bases). This CDR3 has 13 amino acids. Germline lookup yields CDR1 SQVTM and CDR2 ANQGSEA. Trimming stripped 7 bases from V and 1 base from J, with 13 bases between. This chain's CDR3 is CSGRDGINYGYTF. CDR3 DNA: TGCAGCGGCCGGGACGGTATTAACTATGGCTACACCTTC. The variable domain in full, completed from reference TRBV29-1 and TRBJ1-2, reads SAVISQKPSRDICQRGTSLTIQCQVDSQVTMMFWYRQQPGQSLTLIATANQGSEATYESGFVIDKFPISRPNLTFSTLTVSNMSPEDSSIYLCSGRDGINYGYTFGSGTRLTVV.